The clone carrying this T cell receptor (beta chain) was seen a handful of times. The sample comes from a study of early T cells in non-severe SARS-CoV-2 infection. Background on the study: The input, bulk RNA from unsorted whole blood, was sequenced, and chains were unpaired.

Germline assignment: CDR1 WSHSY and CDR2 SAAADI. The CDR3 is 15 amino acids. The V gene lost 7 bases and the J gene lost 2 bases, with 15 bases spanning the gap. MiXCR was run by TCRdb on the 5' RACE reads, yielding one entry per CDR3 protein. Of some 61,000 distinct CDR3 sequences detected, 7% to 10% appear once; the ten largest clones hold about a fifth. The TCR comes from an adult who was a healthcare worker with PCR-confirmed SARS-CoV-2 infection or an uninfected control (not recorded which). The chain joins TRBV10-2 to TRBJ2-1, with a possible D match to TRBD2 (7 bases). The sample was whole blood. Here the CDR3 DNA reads TGCGCCAGCAAAGTAGGGGGGGCCGCCTACAATGAGCAGTTCTTC. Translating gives CASKVGGAAYNEQFF.